This T cell receptor (beta chain) was sequenced for a study of vaccination and CD4 T cells after COVID-19. Study background: According to the study, participants were given two doses of BNT162b2 or mRNA-1273 vaccine. Following dose two, a median around 70 days (range 14 to 241) passed before post-vaccine samples were taken.

Germline CDR1 SGHTA, CDR2 FQGTGA. Germline trimming cut 2 bases from V and 3 bases from J; bases unmatched to any gene: 0. The length of the CDR3 is 13 residues. In regard to this clonotype: Its matching antigen is unknown.

Cultured CD4+ T cells had their DNA profiled by the Oncomine TCR Beta short-read assay. TCRdb ran MiXCR on the PCR reads and lists one entry per CDR3 protein. Found here are some 9,000 distinct CDR3 sequences, roughly 65% of them singletons; the top ten hold 7% to 10%. Indicated treatment: approximately nine-day PBMC culture with coronavirus spike peptide pools or control peptides (ViraFEST assay). Cell culture was performed with 2 million or so PBMCs per well in the presence of approximately 10 IU/ml IL-2 and around 9 ug/ml peptide pools. The receptor was isolated from a human donor who had recovered from COVID-19. The starting material was CD4+ T cells from blood, cultured in vitro, obtained before SARS-CoV-2 vaccination. The chain employs TRBV7-3 and TRBJ2-5; TRBD1 agrees at 7 bases. The CDR3 sequence is CASSLQGEETQYF. CDR3 in DNA: TGTGCCAGCAGCTTACAGGGGGAAGAGACCCAGTACTTC.